Listed below are T cell receptor beta chains from one sample, sequenced in a study of cytomegalovirus exposure and HLA in healthy donors. Only in-frame clones appear in the TCRdb table, and some are missing; sequencing was by immunoSEQ multiplex PCR. The sample records 100,000 to 150,000 clones, roughly 84% being singletons. The sequenced material came from PBMCs. These receptors were obtained from a boy aged 5-17 years in good health and CMV-seronegative. The CDR3 runs from the conserved cysteine through the conserved F or W. D genes are given only for firm matches. Where a row states a size, it is once, few, many or the class of an expanded clone; other rows omit it.

j_call,cdr3_length,clone_size,v_call,d_call,cdr3_nt,cdr3_aa
TRBJ2-5,15,.,TRBV11-2,TRBD2,TGTGCCAGCAGCTTAGACGGACTAGCGGAAGAGACCCAGTACTTC,CASSLDGLAEETQYF
TRBJ1-4,15,.,TRBV6-5,.,TGTGCCAGCAGTAGAATACAGGGAACTAATGAAAAACTGTTTTTT,CASSRIQGTNEKLFF
TRBJ2-5,14,.,TRBV18,.,TGTGCCAGCTCATATGGAGGGCCCCGAGGGACCCAGTACTTC,CASSYGGPRGTQYF
TRBJ1-1,14,few,TRBV29-1,.,TGCAGCGTTGGACAGCCTCCCATGAACACTGAAGCTTTCTTT,CSVGQPPMNTEAFF
TRBJ1-4,18,.,TRBV5-1,.,TGCGCCAGCAGCTTGTATTCAGGGCACCTGGGTACTAATGAAAAACTGTTTTTT,CASSLYSGHLGTNEKLFF
TRBJ1-5,14,.,TRBV6-1,TRBD1,TGTGCCAGCAGGGCTAACAGGGGGCTTCAGCCCCAGCATTTT,CASRANRGLQPQHF
TRBJ2-7,13,once,TRBV5-1,.,TGCGCCAGCAGCACCCGCGGTGCTTACGAGCAGTACTTC,CASSTRGAYEQYF
TRBJ2-3,12,once,TRBV30,.,TGTGCCCGCGAGGGTAGCACAGATACGCAGTATTTT,CAREGSTDTQYF
TRBJ1-2,14,.,TRBV9,.,TGTGCCAGCAGCGTAGGGCAGGCTCAGGGTGGCTACACCTTC,CASSVGQAQGGYTF
TRBJ2-7,14,.,TRBV13,.,TGTGCCAGCAGCCCTACAGGGTCGGGGCACGAGCAGTACTTC,CASSPTGSGHEQYF
TRBJ1-5,15,.,TRBV5-6,.,TGTGCCAGCAGCTTGAAAGAGGATAGCAATCAGCCCCAGCATTTT,CASSLKEDSNQPQHF
TRBJ1-2,15,.,TRBV30,TRBD1,TGTGCCTGGATCGGTTTCACAGGGGGCGGCTATGGCTACCCCTTC,CAWIGFTGGGYGYPF
TRBJ2-1,16,.,TRBV5-6,TRBD2,TGTGCCAGCAGGGATGGGCTAGCGGCCTCCTACAATGAGCAGTTCTTC,CASRDGLAASYNEQFF
TRBJ2-3,16,.,TRBV4-1,.,TGCGCCAGCAGCCAAGATTTGGCGGGGGCCTCCGATACGCAGTATTTT,CASSQDLAGASDTQYF
TRBJ2-1,15,.,TRBV5-6,TRBD2,TGTGCCAGCAGCTTGGTTAGCGGGGGGTACAATGAGCAGTTCTTC,CASSLVSGGYNEQFF
TRBJ2-2,16,.,TRBV4-2,.,TGTGCCAGCAGCCAAGATTGGGGTAGCGGCTCCGGAGAGCTGTTTTTT,CASSQDWGSGSGELFF
TRBJ1-5,14,.,TRBV29-1,TRBD1,TGCAGCGTTGATACAGGGGCGGGCAATCAGCCCCAGCATTTT,CSVDTGAGNQPQHF
TRBJ2-7,16,.,TRBV9,TRBD1,TGTGCCAGCAGCCCCCGGACAGGGGCCATAATCCACGAGCAGTACTTC,CASSPRTGAIIHEQYF
TRBJ1-1,17,once,TRBV7-9,TRBD1,TGTGCCAGCAGCCCCTACAGGACAGGCGGCATGAACACTGAAGCTTTCTTT,CASSPYRTGGMNTEAFF
TRBJ1-2,14,.,TRBV7-2,.,TGTGCCAGCAGCTTAGGGACAGCAAGCTATGGCTACACCTTC,CASSLGTASYGYTF
TRBJ1-2,14,.,TRBV5-4,TRBD1,TGTGCCAGCAGCTCGCCGACAGGGGTCTATGGCTACACCTTC,CASSSPTGVYGYTF
TRBJ2-7,12,.,TRBV30,.,TGTGCCTGGAGTCACGGGGTAACCGAGCAGTACTTC,CAWSHGVTEQYF
TRBJ1-2,11,.,TRBV10-1,.,TGCGCCAGGAGGGGGAGCTATGGCTACACCTTC,CARRGSYGYTF
TRBJ2-3,16,.,TRBV2,TRBD2,TGTGCCAGCAGTGAGGCGGGGGGGCCGGGCACAGATACGCAGTATTTT,CASSEAGGPGTDTQYF
TRBJ1-2,13,.,TRBV7-8,.,TGTGCCAGCAGCTTTCAGGGCTACTATGGCTACACCTTC,CASSFQGYYGYTF
TRBJ2-2,15,.,TRBV30,.,TGTGCCTGGAGTGTTGTCAGGTCCTTGACCGGGGAGCTGTTTTTT,CAWSVVRSLTGELFF
TRBJ1-4,14,.,TRBV5-1,.,TGCGCCAGCAGCTTGGAAAGAGTGAATGAAAAACTGTTTTTT,CASSLERVNEKLFF
TRBJ2-4,16,few,TRBV4-1,.,TGCGCCAGCAGCCAACCTTTTTTCCGAGCCAAAAACATTCAGTACTTC,CASSQPFFRAKNIQYF
TRBJ2-7,11,.,TRBV29-1,.,TGCAGCGTTCGAGGGGGTCACGAGCAGTACTTC,CSVRGGHEQYF
TRBJ2-7,11,.,TRBV10-3,.,TGTGCCATCAGTGAGACGGGCGAGCAGTACTTC,CAISETGEQYF
TRBJ1-1,14,.,TRBV7-2,.,TGTGCCAGCAGCTTAGAAGGGAGGGTCACTGAAGCTTTCTTT,CASSLEGRVTEAFF
TRBJ2-7,15,.,TRBV9,TRBD2,TGTGCCAGCAGCGTAGCTAGCGGGGGATGGGGCGAGCAGTACTTC,CASSVASGGWGEQYF
TRBJ2-5,15,.,TRBV5-1,TRBD2,TGCGCCAGCAGCCCACGTCTAGCGGGAGGTGTGACCCAGTACTTC,CASSPRLAGGVTQYF
TRBJ1-1,16,.,TRBV19,TRBD1,TGTGCCAGTAGTACCGGTAGGACAGGGGGGAACACTGAAGCTTTCTTT,CASSTGRTGGNTEAFF
TRBJ1-2,18,.,TRBV19,.,TGTGCCACCCGTAGGACAGAACCCCCTCAAGGGTCGGAGGTTGGCTACACCTTC,CATRRTEPPQGSEVGYTF
TRBJ1-1,17,few,TRBV4-3,TRBD1,TGCGCCAGCAGCCAAGAGACAGGGGGTACTCTGGACACTGAAGCTTTCTTT,CASSQETGGTLDTEAFF
TRBJ2-2,17,.,TRBV4-3,.,TGCGCCAGCAGCCAAGAGTCGGCGGAGGTTGTCACCGGGGAGCTGTTTTTT,CASSQESAEVVTGELFF
TRBJ2-7,14,.,TRBV5-4,.,TGTGCCAGCAGCTTGAAAGGGATAGGGGACGAGCAGTACTTC,CASSLKGIGDEQYF
TRBJ1-4,13,few,TRBV10-2,.,TGCGCCAGCAGCCCAGGGACTAATGAAAAACTGTTTTTT,CASSPGTNEKLFF
TRBJ1-1,12,few,TRBV5-5,.,TGTGCCAGCAGCTTGGGACAGATTGAAGCTTTCTTT,CASSLGQIEAFF
TRBJ2-1,14,.,TRBV4-3,TRBD1,TGCGCCAGCAGCCAAGGGACAGGGTACAATGAGCAGTTCTTC,CASSQGTGYNEQFF
TRBJ2-1,12,.,TRBV27,.,TGTGCCAGCAGTTCGACTAACAATGAGCAGTTCTTC,CASSSTNNEQFF
TRBJ2-3,16,.,TRBV5-4,.,TGTGCCAGCAGCTTGGGAGGGGGGGCGAGCACAGATACGCAGTATTTT,CASSLGGGASTDTQYF
TRBJ2-7,14,few,TRBV6-5,TRBD2,TGTGCCAGCAGTTACGGGACTAGCGGCTACGAGCAGTACTTC,CASSYGTSGYEQYF
TRBJ2-6,19,.,TRBV6-1,TRBD1,TGTGCCAGCAGTGAGACAGGGATTTCAGCCTACTCTGGCGCCAACGTCCTGACTTTC,CASSETGISAYSGANVLTF
TRBJ1-1,13,few,TRBV5-1,TRBD1,TGCGCCAGCAGCCGACAGGGGGGCACTGAAGCTTTCTTT,CASSRQGGTEAFF
TRBJ2-7,13,.,TRBV30,TRBD1,TGTGCCTGGACCAGGGACAGCTCCTACGAGCAGTACTTC,CAWTRDSSYEQYF
TRBJ1-2,15,.,TRBV15,.,TGTGCCACCAGCAGTCGCTCTACAGGCGCGATTGGCTACACCTTC,CATSSRSTGAIGYTF
TRBJ1-1,16,.,TRBV10-3,TRBD1,TGTGCCATCAGCACCAGGGTGGGACAGGGGCGTACTGAAGCTTTCTTT,CAISTRVGQGRTEAFF
TRBJ2-1,15,.,TRBV19,.,TGTGCCAGTAGTATCCGCAGGGGAACCTACAATGAGCAGTTCTTC,CASSIRRGTYNEQFF